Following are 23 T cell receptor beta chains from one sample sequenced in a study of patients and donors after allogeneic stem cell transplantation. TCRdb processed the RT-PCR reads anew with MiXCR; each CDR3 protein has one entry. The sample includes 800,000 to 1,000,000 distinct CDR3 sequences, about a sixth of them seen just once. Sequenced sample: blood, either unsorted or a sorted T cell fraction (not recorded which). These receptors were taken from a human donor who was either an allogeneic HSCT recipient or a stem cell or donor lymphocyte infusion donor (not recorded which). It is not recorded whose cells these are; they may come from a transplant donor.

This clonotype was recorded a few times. The CDR3 protein is CASSAFTEAFF. CDR3 DNA sequence: TGTGCCAGCAGTGCCTTCACTGAAGCTTTCTTT. The genes are TRBV12-3 or TRBV12-4 and TRBJ1-1; D unclear. The V gene lost 5 bases and the J gene lost 4 bases, with 5 bases spanning the gap. This CDR3 region has 11 residues.

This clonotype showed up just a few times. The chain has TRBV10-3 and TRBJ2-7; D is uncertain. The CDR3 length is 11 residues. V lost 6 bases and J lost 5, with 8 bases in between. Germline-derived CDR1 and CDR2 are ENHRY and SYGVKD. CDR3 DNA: TGTGCCATCAGGACCCTCGACGAGCAGTACTTC. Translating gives CAIRTLDEQYF.

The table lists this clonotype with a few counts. CDR3 bases: TGCAGTGCTAGAGCGAATGAAAAACTGTTTTTT. Translated, it gives CSARANEKLFF. The rearrangement joins TRBV20-1 to TRBJ1-4, with D hard to call. Germline values: CDR1 DFQATT, CDR2 SNEGSKA (reference sequence). The CDR3 runs to 11 residues. The V gene lost 1 base and the J gene lost 5 bases, with 2 bases spanning the gap.

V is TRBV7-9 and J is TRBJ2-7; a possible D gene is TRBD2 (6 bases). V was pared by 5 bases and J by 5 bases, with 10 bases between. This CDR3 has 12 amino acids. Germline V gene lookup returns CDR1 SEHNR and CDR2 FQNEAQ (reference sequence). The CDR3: CASSIERDEQYF. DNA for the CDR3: TGTGCCAGCAGCATCGAGCGGGACGAGCAGTACTTC.

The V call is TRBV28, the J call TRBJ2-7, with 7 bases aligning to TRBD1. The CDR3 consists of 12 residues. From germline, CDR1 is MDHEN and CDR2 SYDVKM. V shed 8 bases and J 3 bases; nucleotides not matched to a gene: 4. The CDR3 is CASAQGIYEQYF. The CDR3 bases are TGTGCCAGCGCACAGGGGATCTACGAGCAGTACTTC.

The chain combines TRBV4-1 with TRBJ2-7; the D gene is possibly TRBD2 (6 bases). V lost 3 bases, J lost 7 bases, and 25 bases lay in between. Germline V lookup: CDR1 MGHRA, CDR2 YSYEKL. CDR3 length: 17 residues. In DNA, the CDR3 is TGCGCCAGCAGCCATAACCCGGGACTCACCCGCCGGGTGGAGCAGTACTTC. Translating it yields CASSHNPGLTRRVEQYF.

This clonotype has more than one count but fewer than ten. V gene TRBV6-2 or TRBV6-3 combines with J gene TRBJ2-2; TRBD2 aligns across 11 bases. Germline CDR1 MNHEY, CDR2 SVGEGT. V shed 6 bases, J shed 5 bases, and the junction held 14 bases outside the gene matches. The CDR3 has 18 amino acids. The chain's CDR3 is CASSRGTSGVRGTGELFF. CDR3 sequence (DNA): TGTGCCAGCAGCCGAGGGACTAGCGGTGTCCGGGGGACCGGGGAGCTGTTTTTT.

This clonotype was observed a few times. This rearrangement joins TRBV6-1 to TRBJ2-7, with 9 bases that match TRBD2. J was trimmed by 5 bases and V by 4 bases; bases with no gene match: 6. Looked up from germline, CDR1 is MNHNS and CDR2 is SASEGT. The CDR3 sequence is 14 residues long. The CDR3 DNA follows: TGTGCCAGCAGTGGCATAGCGGGAGTTAACGAGCAGTACTTC. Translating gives CASSGIAGVNEQYF.

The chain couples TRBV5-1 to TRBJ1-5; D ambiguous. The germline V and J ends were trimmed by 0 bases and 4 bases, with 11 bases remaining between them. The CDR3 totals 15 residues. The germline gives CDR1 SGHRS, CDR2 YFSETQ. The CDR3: CASSLGFERNQPQHF. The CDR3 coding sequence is TGCGCCAGCAGCTTGGGATTTGAACGGAATCAGCCCCAGCATTTT.

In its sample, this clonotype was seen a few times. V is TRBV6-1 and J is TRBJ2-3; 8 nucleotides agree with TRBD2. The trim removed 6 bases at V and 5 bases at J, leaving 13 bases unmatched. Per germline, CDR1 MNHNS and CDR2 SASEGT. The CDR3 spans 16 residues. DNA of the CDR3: TGTGCCAGCAGCCGCGGGGCCGGGGGGGGCAAAGATACGCAGTATTTT. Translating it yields CASSRGAGGGKDTQYF.

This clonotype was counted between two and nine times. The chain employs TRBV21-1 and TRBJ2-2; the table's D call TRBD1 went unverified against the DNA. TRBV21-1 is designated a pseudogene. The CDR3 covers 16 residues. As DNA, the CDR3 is TGTGCCAGCAGGGACGGGAGACAGGGAGGTACCGGGGAGCTGTTTTTT. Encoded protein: CASRDGRQGGTGELFF.

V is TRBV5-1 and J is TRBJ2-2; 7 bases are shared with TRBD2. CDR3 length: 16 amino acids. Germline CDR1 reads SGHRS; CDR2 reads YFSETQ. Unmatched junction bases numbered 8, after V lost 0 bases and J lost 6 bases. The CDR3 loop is CASSLGVAGVAGELFF. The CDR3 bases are TGCGCCAGCAGCTTGGGTGTGGCGGGAGTCGCCGGGGAGCTGTTTTTT.

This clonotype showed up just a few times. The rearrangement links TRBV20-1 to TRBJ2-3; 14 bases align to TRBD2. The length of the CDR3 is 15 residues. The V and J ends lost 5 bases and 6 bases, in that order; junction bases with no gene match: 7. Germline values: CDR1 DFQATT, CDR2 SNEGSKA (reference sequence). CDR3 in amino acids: CSAQGLAGGFDTQYF. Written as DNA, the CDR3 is TGCAGTGCTCAAGGACTAGCGGGAGGTTTTGATACGCAGTATTTT.

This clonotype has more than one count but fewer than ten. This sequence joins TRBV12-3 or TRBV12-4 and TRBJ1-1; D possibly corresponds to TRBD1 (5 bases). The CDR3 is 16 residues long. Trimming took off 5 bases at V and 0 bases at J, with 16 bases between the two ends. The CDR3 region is CASSARGDPMNTEAFF. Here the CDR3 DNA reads TGTGCCAGCAGTGCGCGGGGGGATCCCATGAACACTGAAGCTTTCTTT.

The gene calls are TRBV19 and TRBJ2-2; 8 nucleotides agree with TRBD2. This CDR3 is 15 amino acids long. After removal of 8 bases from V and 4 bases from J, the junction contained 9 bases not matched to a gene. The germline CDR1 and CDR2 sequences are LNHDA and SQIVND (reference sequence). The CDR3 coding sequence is TGTGCCAGTGGTGTCGGGACTAGTCGCACCGGGGAGCTGTTTTTT. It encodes CASGVGTSRTGELFF.

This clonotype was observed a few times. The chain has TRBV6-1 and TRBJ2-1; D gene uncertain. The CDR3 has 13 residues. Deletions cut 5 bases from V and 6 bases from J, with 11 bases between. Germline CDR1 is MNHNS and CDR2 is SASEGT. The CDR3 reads CASSRGLANEQFF. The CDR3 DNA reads TGTGCCAGCAGTCGAGGATTAGCCAATGAGCAGTTCTTC.

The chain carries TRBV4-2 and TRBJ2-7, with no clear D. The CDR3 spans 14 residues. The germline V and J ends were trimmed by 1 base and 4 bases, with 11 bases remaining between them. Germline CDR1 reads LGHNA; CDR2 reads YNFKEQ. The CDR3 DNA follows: TGTGCCAGCAGCCAAGCCTCTGAGGTTTACGAGCAGTACTTC. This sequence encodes CASSQASEVYEQYF.

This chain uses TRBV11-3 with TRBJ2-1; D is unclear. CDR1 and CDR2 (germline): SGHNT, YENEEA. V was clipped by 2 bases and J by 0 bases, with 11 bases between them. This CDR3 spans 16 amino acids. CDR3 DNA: TGTGCCAGCAGCTTAAAGCAGCAGGTCTCCTACAATGAGCAGTTCTTC. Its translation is CASSLKQQVSYNEQFF.

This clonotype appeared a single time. The CDR3 sequence: CASSQDSFSGNTIYF. The CDR3 region has the DNA TGTGCCAGCAGCCAAGACAGTTTCTCTGGAAACACCATATATTTT. The chain is built from TRBV3-1 and TRBJ1-3; D is unresolved. The CDR3 has 15 amino acids. Trimming took 0 bases from V and 0 from J, leaving 6 bases between them. Germline CDR1 and CDR2: LGHDT and YNNKEL (reference sequence).

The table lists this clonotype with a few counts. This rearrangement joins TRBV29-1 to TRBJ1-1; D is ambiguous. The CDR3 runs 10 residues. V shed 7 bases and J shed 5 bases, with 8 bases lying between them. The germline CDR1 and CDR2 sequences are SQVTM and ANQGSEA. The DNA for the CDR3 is TGCAGCGCTGGGAGGACTGAAGCTTTCTTT. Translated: CSAGRTEAFF.

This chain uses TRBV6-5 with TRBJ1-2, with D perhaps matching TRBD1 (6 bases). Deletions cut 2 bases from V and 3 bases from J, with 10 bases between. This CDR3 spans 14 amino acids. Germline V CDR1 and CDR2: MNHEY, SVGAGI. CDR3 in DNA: TGTGCCAGCAGTTACGGGGGGGGCGACTATGGCTACACCTTC. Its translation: CASSYGGGDYGYTF.

The CDR3 DNA reads as TGTGCCAGCGCCGGGAGGGAGAATCAAGAGACCCAGTACTTC. It encodes CASAGRENQETQYF. The J gene is TRBJ2-5, the V gene TRBV9, with 8 nucleotides matching TRBD2. This CDR3 has 14 residues. V lost 7 bases to trimming and J lost 2 bases; unmatched junction nucleotides: 7. Germline values: CDR1 SGDLS, CDR2 YYNGEE.

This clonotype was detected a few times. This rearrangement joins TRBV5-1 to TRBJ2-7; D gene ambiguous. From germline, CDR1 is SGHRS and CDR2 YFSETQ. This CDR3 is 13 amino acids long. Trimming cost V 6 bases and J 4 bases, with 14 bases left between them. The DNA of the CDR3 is TGCGCCAGCACCTTCCCGGGCAGGTACGAGCAGTACTTC. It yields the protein CASTFPGRYEQYF.